These 6 T cell receptor beta chains came from one sample sequenced in a study of blood T cell repertoires in COVID-19. The data were produced by immunoSEQ multiplex PCR, yet TCRdb's version contains in-frame clones alone and is incomplete. The sample lists fewer than 350,000 clones, approximately 90% occurring once. Sequencing was carried out using PBMCs or T cells enriched from blood (not recorded which). The origin of the receptors is a woman in her 40s with acute COVID-19.

This chain joins TRBV19 and TRBJ2-3, with TRBD2 identical over 11 bases. The CDR3 is 15 residues long. After removal of 4 bases from V and 12 bases from J, the junction contained 12 bases not matched to a gene. Germline V gives CDR1 LNHDA, CDR2 SQIVND (reference sequence). CDR3 sequence: CASSNSGRAGVPQYF. DNA for the CDR3: TGTGCCAGTAGTAATAGCGGGAGGGCCGGGGTGCCTCAGTATTTT. The full variable domain, in which reference TRBV19 and TRBJ2-3 provide the parts outside the CDR3, is DGGITQSPKYLFRKEGQNVTLSCEQNLNHDAMYWYRQDPGQGLRLIYYSQIVNDFQKGDIAEGYSVSREKKESFPLTVTSAQKNPTAFYLCASSNSGRAGVPQYFGPGTRLTVL.

This chain uses TRBV7-9 with TRBJ1-4, with D unresolved. The CDR3 length is 14 residues. Trimming shortened V by 2 bases and J by 2 bases, and 6 bases separated the two germline ends. Germline loops: CDR1 SEHNR, CDR2 FQNEAQ (reference sequence). Here the CDR3 DNA reads TGTGCCAGCAGCTTACACAGTACTAATGAAAAACTGTTTTTT. Amino acids: CASSLHSTNEKLFF. Using reference TRBV7-9 and TRBJ1-4 for the parts outside the CDR3, the full variable domain is DTGVSQNPRHKITKRGQNVTFRCDPISEHNRLYWYRQTLGQGPEFLTYFQNEAQLEKSRLLSDRFSAERPKGSFSTLEIQRTEQGDSAMYLCASSLHSTNEKLFFGSGTQLSVL.

V usage is TRBV11-3 and J usage is TRBJ2-2; 9 bases are shared with TRBD1. This CDR3 is built from 15 residues. J gave up 7 bases and V 5 bases, and 8 bases lay outside the gene matches. Germline V gives CDR1 SGHNT, CDR2 YENEEA. CDR3 nucleotide sequence: TGTGCCAGCAGCAAACAGGGGGCTTGGGACGGGGAGCTGTTTTTT. Protein product: CASSKQGAWDGELFF.

The chain carries TRBV3-1 (or the pseudogene TRBV3-2) and TRBJ2-7; tentative D call: TRBD1 (6 bases). Deletions cut 4 bases from V and 4 bases from J, with 8 bases between. CDR1 is LGHDT, CDR2 YNNKEL, per germline (reference sequence). CDR3 length: 12 residues. The CDR3 loop is CASSPTGYEQYF. CDR3 in DNA: TGTGCCAGCAGCCCGACAGGATACGAGCAGTACTTC.

In this sample, this clone turned up a few times. J is TRBJ2-2 and V is TRBV7-2; 7 bases line up with TRBD2. This CDR3 has 16 amino acids. Trimming took 0 bases from V and 4 from J; bases not matched to a gene: 5. From germline, CDR1 is SGHTA and CDR2 FQGNSA. The CDR3 is CASSLARPSGTGELFF. CDR3 nucleotide sequence: TGTGCCAGCAGCTTAGCAAGGCCTAGCGGCACCGGGGAGCTGTTTTTT.

The chain joins TRBV20-1 to TRBJ2-1; 12 bases match TRBD2. V lost 3 bases, J lost 7 bases, and 4 bases stayed unmatched. CDR1 and CDR2 (germline): DFQATT, SNEGSKA (reference sequence). The CDR3 runs 14 residues. CDR3 in amino acids: CSASRTSGKNEQFF. Here the CDR3 DNA reads TGCAGTGCTAGTAGGACTAGCGGGAAGAATGAGCAGTTCTTC.